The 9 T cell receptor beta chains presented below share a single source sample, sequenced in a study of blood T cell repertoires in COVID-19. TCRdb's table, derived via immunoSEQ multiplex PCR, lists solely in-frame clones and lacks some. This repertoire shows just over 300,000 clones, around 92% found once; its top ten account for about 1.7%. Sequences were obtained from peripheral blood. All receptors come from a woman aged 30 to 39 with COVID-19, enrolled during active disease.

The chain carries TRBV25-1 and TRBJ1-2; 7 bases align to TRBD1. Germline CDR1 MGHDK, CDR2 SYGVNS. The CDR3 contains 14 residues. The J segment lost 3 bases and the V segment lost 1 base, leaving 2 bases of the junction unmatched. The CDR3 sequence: CASSEFDRDYGYTF. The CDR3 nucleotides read TGTGCCAGCAGTGAATTCGACAGGGACTATGGCTACACCTTC.

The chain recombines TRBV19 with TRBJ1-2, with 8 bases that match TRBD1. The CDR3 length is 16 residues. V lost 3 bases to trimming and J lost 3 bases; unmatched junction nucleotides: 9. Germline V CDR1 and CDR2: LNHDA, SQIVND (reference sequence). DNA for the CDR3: TGTGCCAGTAGTATTCCCGACAGGGGTCAACACTATGGCTACACCTTC. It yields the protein CASSIPDRGQHYGYTF.

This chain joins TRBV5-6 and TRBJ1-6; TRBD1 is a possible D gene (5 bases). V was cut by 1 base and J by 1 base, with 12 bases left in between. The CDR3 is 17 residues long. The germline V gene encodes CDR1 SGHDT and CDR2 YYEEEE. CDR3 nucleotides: TGTGCCAGCAGCTTGCAGGGTACAAGGTCCTATAATTCACCCCTCCACTTT. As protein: CASSLQGTRSYNSPLHF. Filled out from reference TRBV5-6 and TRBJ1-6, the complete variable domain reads DAGVTQSPTHLIKTRGQQVTLRCSPKSGHDTVSWYQQALGQGPQFIFQYYEEEERQRGNFPDRFSGHQFPNYSSELNVNALLLGDSALYLCASSLQGTRSYNSPLHFGNGTRLTVT.

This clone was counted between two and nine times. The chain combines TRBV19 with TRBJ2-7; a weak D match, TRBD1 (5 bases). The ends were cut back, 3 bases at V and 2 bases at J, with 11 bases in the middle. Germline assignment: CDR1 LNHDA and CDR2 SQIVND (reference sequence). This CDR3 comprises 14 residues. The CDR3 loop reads CASSILKGPYEQYF. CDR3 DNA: TGTGCCAGTAGTATCCTGAAGGGGCCCTACGAGCAGTACTTC.

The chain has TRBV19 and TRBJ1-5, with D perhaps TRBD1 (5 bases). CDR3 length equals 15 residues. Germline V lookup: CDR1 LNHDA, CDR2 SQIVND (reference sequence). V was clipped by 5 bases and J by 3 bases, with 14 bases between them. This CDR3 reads CASSQTQGPNQPQHF. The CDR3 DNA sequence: TGTGCCAGTAGTCAAACCCAGGGCCCCAATCAGCCCCAGCATTTT.

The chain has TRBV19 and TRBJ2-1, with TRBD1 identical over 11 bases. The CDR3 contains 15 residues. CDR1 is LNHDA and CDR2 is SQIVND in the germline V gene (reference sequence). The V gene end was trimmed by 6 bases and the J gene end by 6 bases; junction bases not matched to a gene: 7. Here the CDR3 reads CASRSRGTGGNEQFF. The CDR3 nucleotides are TGTGCCAGTAGATCCCGGGGGACAGGGGGCAATGAGCAGTTCTTC.

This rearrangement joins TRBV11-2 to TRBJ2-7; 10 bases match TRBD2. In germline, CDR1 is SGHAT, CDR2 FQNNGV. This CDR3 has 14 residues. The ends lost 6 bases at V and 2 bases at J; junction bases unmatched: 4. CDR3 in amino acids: CASRRLAGPYEQYF. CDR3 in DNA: TGTGCCAGCAGACGACTAGCGGGCCCCTACGAGCAGTACTTC.

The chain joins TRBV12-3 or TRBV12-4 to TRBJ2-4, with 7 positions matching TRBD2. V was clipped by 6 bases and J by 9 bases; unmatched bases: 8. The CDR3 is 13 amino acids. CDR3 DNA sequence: TGTGCCAGCAGACCGGGAGGAGCTAGCATTCAGTACTTC. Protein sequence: CASRPGGASIQYF.

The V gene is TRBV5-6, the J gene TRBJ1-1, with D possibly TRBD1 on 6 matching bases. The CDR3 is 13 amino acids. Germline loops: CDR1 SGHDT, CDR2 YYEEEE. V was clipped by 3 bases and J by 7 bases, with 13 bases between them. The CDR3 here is CASSWGRIGEAFF. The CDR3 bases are TGTGCCAGCAGCTGGGGGCGGATAGGTGAAGCTTTCTTT.